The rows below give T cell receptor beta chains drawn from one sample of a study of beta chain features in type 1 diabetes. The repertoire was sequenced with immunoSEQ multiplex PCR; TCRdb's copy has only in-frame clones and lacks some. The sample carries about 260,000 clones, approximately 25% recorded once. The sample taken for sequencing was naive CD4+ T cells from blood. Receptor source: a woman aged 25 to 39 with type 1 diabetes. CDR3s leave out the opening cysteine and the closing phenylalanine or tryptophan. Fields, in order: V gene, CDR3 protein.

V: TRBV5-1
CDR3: ASSLNRVGANVLT

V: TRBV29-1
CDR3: SVRQDQAF

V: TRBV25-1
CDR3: ASSAGDFSAAYEQY

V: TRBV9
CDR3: ASSVANPTDTQY

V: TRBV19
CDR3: ASSIYSSYNEQF

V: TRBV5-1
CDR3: ASTSGGIPYEQY

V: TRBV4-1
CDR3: ASSPLSFSGNTIY

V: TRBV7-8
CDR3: ASSLQLAAYEQY

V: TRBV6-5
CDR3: ASSMTRLYGYT

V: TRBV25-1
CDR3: ASSEYGEGEQY

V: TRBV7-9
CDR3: ASSAPGTGPQY

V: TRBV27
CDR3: ASSSRREAYEQY

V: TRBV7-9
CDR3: ARSGRFNEQF

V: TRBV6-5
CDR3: ASSPGGRRHEQY

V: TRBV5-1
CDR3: ASSFRGQYTEAF

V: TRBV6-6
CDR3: AGRTGGIGETQY

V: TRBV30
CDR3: AWSREGWDYEQY

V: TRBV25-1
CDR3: ASRRREGGELF